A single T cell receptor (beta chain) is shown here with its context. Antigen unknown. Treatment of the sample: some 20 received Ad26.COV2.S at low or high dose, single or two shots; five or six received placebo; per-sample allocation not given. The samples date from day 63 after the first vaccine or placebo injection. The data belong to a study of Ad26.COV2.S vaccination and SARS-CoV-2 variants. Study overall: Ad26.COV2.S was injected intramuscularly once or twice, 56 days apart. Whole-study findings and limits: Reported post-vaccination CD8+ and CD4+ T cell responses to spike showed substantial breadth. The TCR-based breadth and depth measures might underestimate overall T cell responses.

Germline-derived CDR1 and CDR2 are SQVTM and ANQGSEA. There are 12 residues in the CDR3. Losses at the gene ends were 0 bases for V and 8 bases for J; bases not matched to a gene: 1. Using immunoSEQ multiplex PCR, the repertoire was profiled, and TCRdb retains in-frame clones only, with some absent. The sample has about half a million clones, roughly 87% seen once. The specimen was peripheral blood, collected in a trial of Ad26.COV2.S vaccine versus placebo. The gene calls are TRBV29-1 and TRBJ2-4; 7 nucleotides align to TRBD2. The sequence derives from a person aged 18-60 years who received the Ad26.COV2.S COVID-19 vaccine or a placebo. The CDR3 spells CSVEDLADIQYF. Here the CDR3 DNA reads TGCAGCGTTGAAGATCTAGCGGACATTCAGTACTTC.